The 16 T cell receptor beta chains reported below all come from one sample, sequenced in a study of blood T cell repertoires in COVID-19. Data came from immunoSEQ multiplex PCR; TCRdb stores just in-frame clones and leaves some out. The sample records about 270,000 clones, 70% to 90% being singletons. The sequenced sample was PBMCs or T cells enriched from blood (not recorded which). The receptor set was obtained from a woman under 40 who had recovered from COVID-19.

This clone appeared once. The rearrangement uses TRBV6-5 and TRBJ2-3; D not resolved. CDR3 size: 14 residues. V dropped 4 bases and J dropped 2 bases, with 10 bases sitting between them. In germline, CDR1 is MNHEY, CDR2 SVGAGI. The CDR3 reads CASSLVLYTDTQYF. The CDR3 DNA reads as TGTGCCAGCAGTTTAGTGTTATACACAGATACGCAGTATTTT.

The V call is TRBV5-4, the J call TRBJ2-5; a possible D gene is TRBD1 (8 bases). The germline V and J ends were trimmed by 3 bases and 2 bases, with 14 bases remaining between them. Germline values: CDR1 SGHNT, CDR2 YYREEE (reference sequence). The CDR3 extends over 15 amino acids. Here the CDR3 reads CASSWGGQVQETQYF. In DNA, the CDR3 is TGTGCCAGCAGCTGGGGGGGACAGGTACAAGAGACCCAGTACTTC.

The chain employs TRBV2 and TRBJ2-7; 9 bases are a match to TRBD1. The CDR3 loop spans 12 amino acids. CDR1 is SNHLY and CDR2 is FYNNEI in the germline V gene. V dropped 10 bases and J dropped 5; count of bases not matched to a gene: 6. This CDR3 reads CANRQGGDEQYF. For the CDR3, the DNA is TGTGCCAATAGACAGGGGGGCGACGAGCAGTACTTC. Supplemented by reference TRBV2 and TRBJ2-7, the full variable domain reads EPEVTQTPSHQVTQMGQEVILRCVPISNHLYFYWYRQILGQKVEFLVSFYNNEISEKSEIFDDQFSVERPDGSNFTLKIRSTKLEDSAMYFCANRQGGDEQYFGPGTRLTVT.

The chain is built from TRBV11-2 and TRBJ1-6; TRBD1 matches 7 bases. The CDR3 sequence is 17 residues long. The J segment lost 0 bases and the V segment lost 5 bases, leaving 7 bases of the junction unmatched. The V gene's germline CDR1 is SGHAT and CDR2 FQNNGV. CDR3 residues: CASSGVGQASYNSPLHF. CDR3 nucleotide sequence: TGTGCCAGCAGCGGCGTAGGACAGGCCTCCTATAATTCACCCCTCCACTTT.

This clone has just a few counts. The chain employs TRBV14 and TRBJ1-6, with TRBD1 as a possible D gene (5 bases). V dropped 5 bases and J dropped 6 bases, with 20 bases sitting between them. Germline V gives CDR1 SGHDN, CDR2 FVKESK. The CDR3 totals 17 residues. The CDR3 sequence: CASSISRALRLNSPLHF. The DNA of the CDR3 is TGTGCCAGCAGCATTTCCAGGGCCCTCCGCCTTAATTCACCCCTCCACTTT.

This clone was seen only once. V usage is TRBV7-8 and J usage is TRBJ1-3; D is uncertain. V lost 3 bases and J lost 7, with 16 bases in between. Germline CDR1 SGHVS, CDR2 FQNEAQ. This CDR3 is built from 15 residues. This chain's CDR3 is CASSFRTYEGNTIYF. Here the CDR3 DNA reads TGTGCCAGCAGCTTTCGGACTTACGAAGGGAACACCATATATTTT.

The J gene is TRBJ2-2, the V gene TRBV29-1; no definite D call. The CDR3 totals 12 residues. Germline lookup yields CDR1 SQVTM and CDR2 ANQGSEA. The germline V and J ends were trimmed by 6 bases and 1 base, with 6 bases remaining between them. This CDR3 is CSVSENTGELFF. CDR3 in DNA: TGCAGCGTGTCAGAGAACACCGGGGAGCTGTTTTTT.

The V and J genes are TRBV25-1 and TRBJ2-5; 10 nucleotides align to TRBD2. The V gene end was trimmed by 0 bases and the J gene end by 7 bases; junction bases not matched to a gene: 11. This CDR3 has 17 residues. In germline, CDR1 is MGHDK, CDR2 SYGVNS. As DNA, the CDR3 is TGTGCCAGCAGTGAATATGAGGTAGCGGGGGGCAAAGGGACCCAGTACTTC. Amino acids: CASSEYEVAGGKGTQYF. Variable domain in full (rest from reference TRBV25-1 and TRBJ2-5): EADIYQTPRYLVIGTGKKITLECSQTMGHDKMYWYQQDPGMELHLIHYSYGVNSTEKGDLSSESTVSRIRTEHFPLTLESARPSHTSQYLCASSEYEVAGGKGTQYFGPGTRLLVL.

The chain couples TRBV5-1 to TRBJ2-1; possibly TRBD1 for D (5 bases). Germline-derived CDR1 and CDR2 are SGHRS and YFSETQ. Trimming left V 2 bases short and J 6 bases short, with 12 bases between. CDR3 length equals 14 residues. CDR3 amino acids: CASSFQGRSNEQFF. DNA of the CDR3: TGCGCCAGCAGCTTCCAGGGTCGGTCCAATGAGCAGTTCTTC.

In nucleotides, the CDR3 is TGTGCCAGCAGTACCGGGACTCTCTATGGCTACACCTTC. Protein product: CASSTGTLYGYTF. This chain links TRBV28 with TRBJ1-2, with TRBD1 as a possible D gene (5 bases). Germline V lookup: CDR1 MDHEN, CDR2 SYDVKM. CDR3 size: 13 residues. V lost 5 bases and J 4 bases, leaving 11 bases between the germline ends.

The V gene is TRBV12-2, the J gene TRBJ2-1; TRBD2, the table's D call, lacks a check against the DNA. TRBV12-2 is deemed a pseudogene. The CDR3 spans 19 residues. The CDR3 DNA follows: TGTGCAAGTCGCTTGGGTCTTCTCGTTCACAAGCTAGAACAAGGTGAGCAGTTCTTC. Amino acid sequence: CASRLGLLVHKLEQGEQFF.

The V and J genes are TRBV27 and TRBJ1-4; 10 nucleotides line up with TRBD1. The CDR3 spans 15 residues. Trimming at V came to 6 bases and at J to 8 bases, leaving 9 bases not matched to a gene. The germline CDR1 and CDR2 sequences are MNHEY and SMNVEV (reference sequence). The CDR3 sequence is CASSSRQGALEKLFF. CDR3 coding DNA: TGTGCCAGCAGCTCTAGACAGGGGGCTCTCGAAAAACTGTTTTTT. The complete variable domain, with remaining parts taken from reference TRBV27 and TRBJ1-4, reads EAQVTQNPRYLITVTGKKLTVTCSQNMNHEYMSWYRQDPGLGLRQIYYSMNVEVTDKGDVPEGYKVSRKEKRNFPLILESPSPNQTSLYFCASSSRQGALEKLFFGSGTQLSVL.

The rearrangement uses TRBV27 and TRBJ1-2, with D perhaps matching TRBD1 (6 bases). This CDR3 is built from 13 residues. The V gene lost 3 bases and the J gene lost 7 bases, with 12 bases spanning the gap. Looked up from germline, CDR1 is MNHEY and CDR2 is SMNVEV (reference sequence). The CDR3 reads CASSFSGGPGYTF. CDR3 nucleotides: TGTGCCAGCAGTTTTAGTGGGGGCCCTGGCTACACCTTC.

A single count supports this clone. The genes are TRBV3-1 (or the pseudogene TRBV3-2) and TRBJ2-7; no reliable D call. Germline CDR1 LGHDT, CDR2 YNNKEL (reference sequence). V lost 1 base and J 3 bases, leaving 10 bases between the germline ends. The CDR3 covers 14 residues. CDR3 coding DNA: TGTGCCAGCAGCCAAGGGAACCAGGACTACGAGCAGTACTTC. Translated: CASSQGNQDYEQYF.

This clone was counted once. The chain recombines TRBV7-3 with TRBJ1-6; no clear D. Trimming cost V 2 bases and J 8 bases, with 13 bases left between them. Germline values: CDR1 SGHTA, CDR2 FQGTGA. This CDR3 comprises 15 residues. Here the CDR3 DNA reads TGTGCCAGCAGCTTATGGGAGGGTAAACATTCACCCCTCCACTTT. Translation gives CASSLWEGKHSPLHF.

The CDR3 loop reads CASSVQAKGEAFF. CDR3 coding DNA: TGTGCCAGCAGCGTCCAAGCTAAGGGGGAAGCTTTCTTT. V and J are TRBV9 and TRBJ1-1, with D perhaps TRBD1 (5 bases). CDR1 is SGDLS, CDR2 YYNGEE, per germline. The V end lost 2 bases, the J end lost 8 bases, and 13 bases lay between the germline ends. This CDR3 spans 13 amino acids.